These 20 T cell receptor beta chains were all obtained from the same sample, sequenced in a study of neurological immune-mediated disorders. Each CDR3 protein gets one entry after TCRdb re-called the 5' RACE reads with MiXCR. The table lists fewer than 75,000 distinct CDR3 sequences, under 5% of them singletons. Input material: PBMCs. Receptors originate from a man aged 25-45 years with multiple sclerosis.

This clonotype was observed many times. The chain carries TRBV15 and TRBJ1-5; D ambiguous. Deletions cut 0 bases from V and 4 bases from J, with 4 bases between. The germline CDR1 and CDR2 sequences are LNHNV and YYDKDF (reference sequence). The CDR3 runs to 13 residues. The CDR3 DNA sequence: TGTGCCACCAGCAGAGATCAGAATCAGCCCCAGCATTTT. Translated: CATSRDQNQPQHF. The full variable domain, completed using reference TRBV15 and TRBJ1-5, is DAMVIQNPRYQVTQFGKPVTLSCSQTLNHNVMYWYQQKSSQAPKLLFHYYDKDFNNEADTPDNFQSRRPNTSFCFLDIRSPGLGDTAMYLCATSRDQNQPQHFGDGTRLSIL.

This clonotype was detected ten times or more. This chain uses TRBV24-1 with TRBJ2-3; TRBD2 is a possible D gene (6 bases). Trimming pared 4 bases from V and 5 bases from J, leaving 24 bases between. Germline assignment: CDR1 KGHDR and CDR2 SFDVKD. The CDR3 has 18 amino acids. CDR3 residues: CATSDFGGPGKNKDTQYF. The CDR3 nucleotides read TGTGCCACCAGTGACTTCGGGGGACCAGGAAAAAACAAAGATACGCAGTATTTT.

Many counts were recorded for this clonotype. The V and J genes are TRBV7-9 and TRBJ1-1; tentatively, D is TRBD1 (5 bases). Trimming left V 7 bases short and J 7 bases short, with 25 bases between. The germline CDR1 and CDR2 sequences are SEHNR and FQNEAQ (reference sequence). This CDR3 is built from 16 residues. In DNA, the CDR3 is TGTGCCAGCAAGAATTTGGATAGGGGCGTCGGGAATGAAGCTTTCTTT. This codes for CASKNLDRGVGNEAFF.

This clonotype was counted only a few times. V gene TRBV24-1 combines with J gene TRBJ1-1; the D is unclear. V dropped 7 bases and J dropped 2 bases, with 4 bases sitting between them. This CDR3 is 11 amino acids long. CDR1 KGHDR and CDR2 SFDVKD come from the germline V gene. CDR3 protein: CATSSNTEAFF. CDR3 in DNA: TGTGCCACCAGCTCCAACACTGAAGCTTTCTTT.

The sample holds a few counts of this clonotype. The chain couples TRBV5-1 to TRBJ1-3; D is uncertain. CDR1 SGHRS and CDR2 YFSETQ come from the germline V gene. This CDR3 is 19 amino acids long. V lost 0 bases and J lost 0, with 19 bases in between. In nucleotides, the CDR3 is TGCGCCAGCAGCTTGGCCGGGTCCTCGGCAGGAACCTCTGGAAACACCATATATTTT. Protein product: CASSLAGSSAGTSGNTIYF.

This clonotype was counted between two and nine times. At one end the junction does not follow the germline gene, possibly because of a read error. The V gene is TRBV9, the J gene TRBJ1-6; D is possibly TRBD1 (5 bases). Per the germline V gene, CDR1 is SGDLS and CDR2 is YYNGEE. The CDR3 has 15 residues. CDR3 in amino acids: CASSPSGGARSPLNF. The CDR3 nucleotides are TGTGCCAGCAGCCCGAGTGGGGGTGCGCGGTCACCCCTCAACTTT.

CDR3 DNA: TGTGCCAGCAGTTCCGGGAGGGGACAGGGAATTTTCTACGAGCAGTACTTC. This sequence encodes CASSSGRGQGIFYEQYF. This chain connects TRBV11-2 to TRBJ2-7; weak D call: TRBD1 (9 bases). This CDR3 is built from 17 residues. Trimming took off 6 bases at V and 3 bases at J, with 24 bases between the two ends. CDR1 and CDR2 (germline): SGHAT, FQNNGV.

This clonotype was seen a handful of times. This chain uses TRBV4-1 with TRBJ1-4; a possible D gene is TRBD1 (5 bases). This CDR3 contains 16 residues. Germline CDR1 MGHRA, CDR2 YSYEKL. Deletions cut 4 bases from V and 1 base from J, with 13 bases between. CDR3 region: CASSRGTGGTNEKLFF. DNA for the CDR3: TGCGCCAGCAGCCGAGGCACAGGAGGAACTAATGAAAAACTGTTTTTT.

This clonotype was detected a few times. The gene calls are TRBV4-1 and TRBJ2-1, with a tentative D call TRBD2 (7 bases). The CDR3 extends over 16 amino acids. Germline V gene sequence: CDR1 MGHRA, CDR2 YSYEKL. The V end was cut by 0 bases, the J end by 3 bases, with 12 bases between. This chain's CDR3 is CASSQDPGGNYNEQFF. The DNA for the CDR3 is TGCGCCAGCAGCCAAGATCCGGGGGGCAACTACAATGAGCAGTTCTTC.

This clonotype occurred many times. This rearrangement joins TRBV7-8 to TRBJ2-6; D is unclear. Germline CDR1 is SGHVS and CDR2 is FQNEAQ. The CDR3 length is 23 residues. The V gene lost 6 bases and the J gene lost 0 bases, with 33 bases spanning the gap. DNA of the CDR3: TGTGCCAGCAGTCTGGGTCCATTCCCAGGAGAGCTAATATCTCCCTCTGGGGCCAACGTCCTGACTTTC. It is translated as CASSLGPFPGELISPSGANVLTF.

This clonotype appeared many times. This chain joins TRBV7-9 and TRBJ1-4; D unresolved. With 3 bases removed from V and 8 bases from J, the gap between germline ends came to 4 bases. CDR1 and CDR2 (germline): SEHNR, FQNEAQ (reference sequence). This CDR3 contains 11 residues. In DNA, the CDR3 is TGTGCCAGCAGCTTTCGAGAAAAACTGTTTTTT. Amino acids: CASSFREKLFF. The variable domain in full, with the rest retrieved from reference TRBV7-9 and TRBJ1-4, is DTGVSQNPRHKITKRGQNVTFRCDPISEHNRLYWYRQTLGQGPEFLTYFQNEAQLEKSRLLSDRFSAERPKGSFSTLEIQRTEQGDSAMYLCASSFREKLFFGSGTQLSVL.

This clonotype occurred many times. The genes are TRBV7-2 and TRBJ2-7; D remains ambiguous. The CDR3 covers 13 residues. V lost 5 bases and J 2 bases, leaving 10 bases between the germline ends. Germline loops: CDR1 SGHTA, CDR2 FQGNSA. The CDR3 here is CASSDRSPYEQYF. DNA of the CDR3: TGTGCCAGCAGCGACCGGTCCCCCTACGAGCAGTACTTC.

This clonotype was detected many times. The J gene is TRBJ1-1, the V gene TRBV29-1; TRBD1 is a possible D gene (5 bases). Germline V gene data show CDR1 as SQVTM and CDR2 as ANQGSEA. The CDR3 consists of 13 residues. V lost 6 bases and J 9 bases, leaving 20 bases between the germline ends. In DNA form, the CDR3 reads TGCAGCGTAATTATCGGGACCTCCCTAAAAGCTTTCTTT. Translation: CSVIIGTSLKAFF.

In this sample, this clonotype turned up many times. This chain connects TRBV6-1 to TRBJ1-1; weak D call: TRBD1 (5 bases). This CDR3 is 13 amino acids long. CDR1 is MNHNS, CDR2 SASEGT, per germline. The V and J ends lost 3 bases and 7 bases respectively, with 12 bases between them. CDR3 residues: CASSEVGGSEAFF. CDR3 in DNA: TGTGCCAGCAGTGAGGTCGGGGGAAGTGAAGCTTTCTTT.

As concerns this clonotype: No conserved phenylalanine or tryptophan ends this CDR3, so it is likely a read error. This sequence joins TRBV20-1 and TRBJ1-6; D is perhaps TRBD1 (6 bases). This CDR3 spans 12 amino acids. CDR1 and CDR2 (germline): DFQATT, SNEGSKA (reference sequence). V dropped 6 bases and J dropped 14 bases, with 17 bases sitting between them. The CDR3 DNA follows: TGCAGTGCAAAAACAGGGTTTCAGACCCTCCACTGT. Protein product: CSAKTGFQTLHC.

This clonotype was observed many times. The rearrangement uses TRBV6-5 and TRBJ2-2; 8 bases are a match to TRBD2. This CDR3 comprises 16 residues. Unmatched junction bases numbered 9, after V lost 2 bases and J lost 7 bases. Germline V lookup: CDR1 MNHEY, CDR2 SVGAGI. CDR3 nucleotide sequence: TGTGCCAGCAGTTACGGTCGACTAGCGATCCTCGGGGAGCTGTTTTTT. Translated: CASSYGRLAILGELFF.

This clonotype was observed many times. This chain joins TRBV5-1 and TRBJ2-5; D may be TRBD1 (5 bases). V was clipped by 0 bases and J by 4 bases, with 10 bases between them. Germline assignment: CDR1 SGHRS and CDR2 YFSETQ. The CDR3 runs to 14 residues. The chain's CDR3 is CASSLEPDRETQYF. The DNA for the CDR3 is TGCGCCAGCAGCTTGGAGCCAGACAGAGAGACCCAGTACTTC.

This clonotype was detected many times. The chain recombines TRBV5-5 with TRBJ2-7; D possibly matches TRBD1 or TRBD2 (5 bases each). Germline CDR1 SGHKS, CDR2 YYEKEE (reference sequence). V was shortened by 2 bases and J by 2 bases, with 8 bases between the two germline ends. The CDR3 consists of 13 residues. CDR3 nucleotide sequence: TGTGCCAGCAGCTTTGAGGGGACCTACGAGCAGTACTTC. Its translation is CASSFEGTYEQYF.

The chain carries TRBV27 and TRBJ1-1; weak D call: TRBD1 (5 bases). Germline lookup yields CDR1 MNHEY and CDR2 SMNVEV (reference sequence). Trimming took off 4 bases at V and 0 bases at J, with 15 bases between the two ends. The CDR3 has 16 amino acids. The CDR3 reads CASSWGRVAVNTEAFF. The CDR3 coding sequence is TGTGCCAGCAGTTGGGGCAGGGTGGCCGTGAACACTGAAGCTTTCTTT.

A few counts support this clonotype. CDR3 nucleotides: TGTGCCAGCAGTTTACAGCCTGGAGATTCACCCCTCCACTTT. It encodes CASSLQPGDSPLHF. This chain links TRBV27 with TRBJ1-6; D is undetermined. Trimming took off 2 bases at V and 8 bases at J, with 10 bases between the two ends. The CDR3 runs 14 residues. Germline CDR1 reads MNHEY; CDR2 reads SMNVEV (reference sequence).